The next 14 T cell receptor beta chains were all read from a single sample in a study of post-analysis software for immune sequencing data. Incorporated into the TCR beta cDNA libraries were unique molecular identifiers, which served to reduce PCR and sequencing biases. From the PCR reads, TCRdb called clonotypes with MiXCR, one entry per CDR3 protein. The sample yields hundreds of thousands of distinct CDR3 sequences, roughly half seen once. Study-wide points: Patients carried several TRBV segments more frequently than controls did, and TRBV5-6, TRBV5-1 and TRBV20-1 were among them.

Their target antigens are unknown. Sequencing input: blood. These receptor sequences come from a girl aged 5 to 17 with multiple sclerosis.

The chain has TRBV7-9 and TRBJ2-1; 10 bases map to TRBD1. This CDR3 comprises 17 residues. In germline, CDR1 is SEHNR, CDR2 FQNEAQ (reference sequence). The trim removed 5 bases at V and 3 bases at J, leaving 10 bases unmatched. The CDR3 DNA reads TGTGCCAGCAGCCCCGTTTTGGGGACAGGGGACTACAATGAGCAGTTCTTC. Translation: CASSPVLGTGDYNEQFF. The variable domain in full, completed from reference TRBV7-9 and TRBJ2-1, reads DTGVSQNPRHKITKRGQNVTFRCDPISEHNRLYWYRQTLGQGPEFLTYFQNEAQLEKSRLLSDRFSAERPKGSFSTLEIQRTEQGDSAMYLCASSPVLGTGDYNEQFFGPGTRLTVL.

This clonotype occurred once. This chain uses TRBV20-1 with TRBJ2-5; TRBD2 might be the D (6 bases). CDR3 length: 13 residues. Per the germline V gene, CDR1 is DFQATT and CDR2 is SNEGSKA (reference sequence). V was shortened by 5 bases and J by 1 base, with 11 bases between the two germline ends. The CDR3 is CSAHGTSQETQYF. CDR3 bases: TGCAGTGCTCACGGGACTTCCCAAGAGACCCAGTACTTC.

This chain joins TRBV11-2 and TRBJ1-2; tentatively, D is TRBD1 (5 bases). CDR3 length equals 15 residues. Trimming cost V 5 bases and J 8 bases, with 21 bases left between them. The germline CDR1 and CDR2 sequences are SGHAT and FQNNGV. CDR3 nucleotide sequence: TGTGCCAGCAGCGCACGGACGGTACTGGGGCACGGCTACACCTTC. It codes for CASSARTVLGHGYTF.

This clonotype was found a few times. The chain uses TRBV20-1 and TRBJ1-5; possible D gene TRBD1, 6 bases. Trimming pared 6 bases from V and 3 bases from J, leaving 15 bases between. This CDR3 spans 14 amino acids. Germline V CDR1 and CDR2: DFQATT, SNEGSKA (reference sequence). For the CDR3, the DNA is TGCAGTGCAAAGATAGGACAGCTCAATCAGCCCCAGCATTTT. Its translation is CSAKIGQLNQPQHF.

V and J are TRBV7-9 and TRBJ2-1; D may be TRBD1 or TRBD2 (5 bases each). V lost 4 bases and J lost 5, with 24 bases in between. This CDR3 comprises 18 residues. CDR1 SEHNR and CDR2 FQNEAQ come from the germline V gene (reference sequence). Here the CDR3 reads CASSSRGEPQDSNNEQFF. The CDR3 region has the DNA TGTGCCAGCAGCTCCCGAGGGGAGCCACAAGACTCAAACAATGAGCAGTTCTTC. Together with reference TRBV7-9 and TRBJ2-1, the CDR3 gives the full variable domain: DTGVSQNPRHKITKRGQNVTFRCDPISEHNRLYWYRQTLGQGPEFLTYFQNEAQLEKSRLLSDRFSAERPKGSFSTLEIQRTEQGDSAMYLCASSSRGEPQDSNNEQFFGPGTRLTVL.

This clonotype was found once. This chain connects TRBV12-5 to TRBJ2-1; D possibly uses TRBD1 or TRBD2 (5 bases each). Trimming took off 1 base at V and 8 bases at J, with 18 bases between the two ends. CDR1 and CDR2 from the germline V gene are LGHNT and FRNRAP. This CDR3 has 16 amino acids. The CDR3 DNA is TGTGCTAGTGGTTTGGACCGGGGCCCGATTGGAGATGAGCAGTTCTTC. Translating gives CASGLDRGPIGDEQFF. The full variable domain, rest sourced from reference TRBV12-5 and TRBJ2-1, is DARVTQTPRHKVTEMGQEVTMRCQPILGHNTVFWYRQTMMQGLELLAYFRNRAPLDDSGMPKDRFSAEMPDATLATLKIQPSEPRDSAVYFCASGLDRGPIGDEQFFGPGTRLTVL.

The chain recombines TRBV29-1 with TRBJ2-3, with D possibly being TRBD1 (6 bases). V lost 7 bases, J lost 1 base, and 18 bases lay in between. The CDR3 is made up of 15 amino acids. Germline-derived CDR1 and CDR2 are SQVTM and ANQGSEA. The CDR3 loop reads CSAPQGRQRTDTQYF. The CDR3 bases are TGCAGCGCGCCTCAGGGGCGACAACGCACAGATACGCAGTATTTT.

This chain joins TRBV20-1 and TRBJ2-1; D is possibly TRBD2 (5 bases). CDR3 length equals 15 residues. Germline-derived CDR1 and CDR2 are DFQATT and SNEGSKA (reference sequence). Trimming shortened V by 2 bases and J by 9 bases, and 20 bases separated the two germline ends. CDR3 bases: TGCAGTGCTAGAATGGCGGGTTCGAATAGTGGTGAGCAGTTCTTC. Translation gives CSARMAGSNSGEQFF.

Only a few counts were recorded for this clonotype. The chain uses TRBV12-5 and TRBJ1-2, with TRBD1 matching 7 bases. The V segment lost 5 bases and the J segment 12 bases; nucleotides outside the gene matches: 12. CDR1 is LGHNT, CDR2 FRNRAP, per germline. The CDR3 loop spans 13 amino acids. CDR3 in amino acids: CASGKQGRKVNTF. The CDR3 DNA is TGTGCTAGTGGTAAACAGGGGAGGAAGGTGAACACCTTC. The variable domain in full, completed from reference TRBV12-5 and TRBJ1-2, reads DARVTQTPRHKVTEMGQEVTMRCQPILGHNTVFWYRQTMMQGLELLAYFRNRAPLDDSGMPKDRFSAEMPDATLATLKIQPSEPRDSAVYFCASGKQGRKVNTFGSGTRLTVV.

This clonotype was found a few times. The chain couples TRBV10-3 to TRBJ1-2, with 9 bases fitting TRBD1. Germline V gene data show CDR1 as ENHRY and CDR2 as SYGVKD. CDR3 length: 16 amino acids. Trimming took 3 bases from V and 4 from J; bases not matched to a gene: 9. The CDR3 nucleotides read TGTGCCATCAGTGACCCGGGACAGGGTCAGACCTATGGCTACACCTTC. Its protein product is CAISDPGQGQTYGYTF.

The V call is TRBV24-1, the J call TRBJ2-1, with TRBD1 identical over 7 bases. The CDR3 has 15 amino acids. J gave up 4 bases and V 4 bases, and 6 bases lay outside the gene matches. CDR1 is KGHDR, CDR2 SFDVKD, per germline. The DNA of the CDR3 is TGTGCCACCAGTGACCCTCGGGACAGTTACAATGAGCAGTTCTTC. Translating it yields CATSDPRDSYNEQFF.

The gene calls are TRBV28 and TRBJ2-1, with 7 bases fitting TRBD1. V shed 4 bases and J 5 bases; nucleotides not matched to a gene: 2. Germline V gives CDR1 MDHEN, CDR2 SYDVKM. This CDR3 has 13 amino acids. CDR3: CASSSGTDNEQFF. CDR3 DNA: TGTGCCAGCAGTTCGGGGACAGACAATGAGCAGTTCTTC.

This clonotype was observed a handful of times. This rearrangement joins TRBV5-1 to TRBJ2-1; 8 bases align to TRBD1. The trim removed 4 bases at V and 3 bases at J, leaving 15 bases unmatched. The CDR3 has 18 residues. Germline CDR1 SGHRS, CDR2 YFSETQ. The CDR3, as DNA: TGCGCCAGCAGCCCCGCTCGACCCGACAGGGGCCTCTACAATGAGCAGTTCTTC. This gives the protein CASSPARPDRGLYNEQFF.

This rearrangement joins TRBV27 to TRBJ2-7; 10 nucleotides align to TRBD2. The CDR3 spans 16 residues. Germline trimming cut 6 bases from V and 4 bases from J; bases unmatched to any gene: 12. Germline V gene data show CDR1 as MNHEY and CDR2 as SMNVEV (reference sequence). This chain's CDR3 is CASRISGRHISYEQYF. The CDR3 DNA reads TGTGCCAGCAGAATTAGCGGGAGGCACATCTCTTACGAGCAGTACTTC.